The text below deals with one TCR beta chain. Its cognate antigen is unknown. Trimming shortened V by 5 bases and J by 1 base, and 25 bases separated the two germline ends. Germline V gene sequence: CDR1 PRHDT, CDR2 FYEKMQ (reference sequence). The CDR3 consists of 19 residues. This entry belongs to a study of STAT5B mutations in CD4+ large granular lymphocyte leukemia. Study-wide background: Healthy donors showed HLA-associated enrichment of the CDR3 'QG' motif.

The study's findings and limits: 8/27 top patient clones versus 2/35 control clones were TRBV06-family. Without putative leukemic clones, patient CD4-sorted repertoires remained more clonal than healthy CD4+ repertoires.

The survey-level immunoSEQ assay was used. Here immunoSEQ multiplex PCR was the method, and the copy in TCRdb shows in-frame clones only, minus some. The sample has tens of thousands of clones; approximately 80% are singletons. Sequences were obtained from CD4+ T cells from blood buffy coats. The clonotype was recovered from a human donor in good health. The V gene is TRBV13, the J gene TRBJ2-3, with D possibly being TRBD2 (6 bases). The CDR3 loop reads CASSKMPGLLIHGTDTQYF. The CDR3 DNA reads TGTGCCAGCAGCAAGATGCCGGGACTCCTCATCCACGGCACAGATACGCAGTATTTT.